A selection of T cell receptor beta chains follows, all from one sample in a study of shared clonotypes between healthy human individuals. TCRdb's copy holds only in-frame clones and misses some; the assay was immunoSEQ multiplex PCR. The sample yields approximately 2.5 million clones, 85% to 95% seen once. The sample was naive CD4+ T cells sorted from blood. These receptors were obtained from a man between 18 and 35 years old in good health. Each CDR3 is given with its conserved first and last residue. Each record gives: CDR3 DNA, CDR3 protein, clone size, V gene, J gene, D gene. D genes are given only for firm matches. Some rows have no size entry. The others give once, few or many, or a class for an expanded clone.

TGTGCCAGCAGTGAAGTCGGGGCGGGCATTCAGTACTTC	CASSEVGAGIQYF	-	TRBV6-1	TRBJ2-4	-
TGTGCCAGCAGCGTAGGTTCGGGAGGGGGAGAGACCCAGTACTTC	CASSVGSGGGETQYF	once	TRBV9	TRBJ2-5	TRBD2
TGTGCCAGCAGCTCGTTTACAGATACGCAGTATTTT	CASSSFTDTQYF	-	TRBV5-4	TRBJ2-3	-
TGTGCCAGCAGTCCTACTCACGGACCCGGGGAGCTGTTTTTT	CASSPTHGPGELFF	-	TRBV6-5	TRBJ2-2	-
TGCGCCAGCAGCTTGGCCTCAGGGTGGATGGATACGCAGTATTTT	CASSLASGWMDTQYF	once	TRBV5-1	TRBJ2-3	-
TGCGCCAGCAGCTGGGGGACTAGCGGGAGTGGTGAGCAGTTCTTC	CASSWGTSGSGEQFF	-	TRBV5-1	TRBJ2-1	TRBD2
TGTGCCACCGCCGGACTAGCGGGGGGTTTATCCTACGAGCAGTACTTC	CATAGLAGGLSYEQYF	-	TRBV6-6	TRBJ2-7	TRBD2
TGTGCCAGCAGCTTAGGGGACAGGTCACATGAGCAGTTCTTC	CASSLGDRSHEQFF	-	TRBV11-1	TRBJ2-1	TRBD1
TGTGCCTGGAGTGTACTGTACGGAAATGGAAACACCATATATTTT	CAWSVLYGNGNTIYF	few	TRBV30	TRBJ1-3	-
TGCGCCAGCAGCCAAGCGGGACTGGGAGTCTACGAGCAGTACTTC	CASSQAGLGVYEQYF	once	TRBV4-3	TRBJ2-7	-
TGCGCCAGCAGCCCTGGGAGCGGGGGGGCCGGGTACCAAGAGACCCAGTACTTC	CASSPGSGGAGYQETQYF	-	TRBV5-1	TRBJ2-5	TRBD2
TGTGCCAGTAGTGGAGCCCTCGGGGGTGGCTACACCTTC	CASSGALGGGYTF	once	TRBV19	TRBJ1-2	-
TGTGCCAGTAGTTTTCCGCCCGGGACAGGGGGCTCAAATGAGCAGTTCTTC	CASSFPPGTGGSNEQFF	-	TRBV19	TRBJ2-1	TRBD1
TGTGCCAGCAGTGAGGAGGATCCAGCGGGTCTCTACAATGAGCAGTTCTTC	CASSEEDPAGLYNEQFF	once	TRBV6-1	TRBJ2-1	-
TGTGCCAGTGGGCAGGGGGCGCGAGAAAAACTGTTTTTT	CASGQGAREKLFF	-	TRBV19	TRBJ1-4	TRBD1
TGTGCCAGCAGCTTGGTGTCCTTCGACTACACCTTC	CASSLVSFDYTF	few	TRBV5-6	TRBJ1-2	-
TGTGCCAGTAGTGCGTCTAGCGGGAGTTCTTATGAGCAGTTCTTC	CASSASSGSSYEQFF	-	TRBV19	TRBJ2-1	TRBD2
TGTGCCAGCAGCTTAGAAGGCCATCTACTAGCGGGGGCGGAGGATACGCAGTATTTT	CASSLEGHLLAGAEDTQYF	-	TRBV11-3	TRBJ2-3	TRBD2
TGTGCCTGTACTAGCGGCTCCTACGAGCAGTACTTC	CACTSGSYEQYF	-	TRBV30	TRBJ2-7	TRBD2
TGCGCCAGCAGCTTGGGGGCAGGGACTTCCTACGAGCAGTACTTC	CASSLGAGTSYEQYF	-	TRBV5-1	TRBJ2-7	-
TGTGCCAGCAGCTATAGCGGCCACTACAATGAGCAGTTCTTC	CASSYSGHYNEQFF	-	TRBV7-3	TRBJ2-1	-
TGTGCCAGCAGGGGGGGACCTAAGAAATACGAGCAGTACTTC	CASRGGPKKYEQYF	-	TRBV7-2	TRBJ2-7	-
TGTGCCAGCAGCCCTAGCGGGAAAGTGGGGAATGAGCAGTTCTTC	CASSPSGKVGNEQFF	-	TRBV6-5	TRBJ2-1	TRBD2
TGCGCCAGCAGCCCCTCCTCCTACGAGCAGTACTTC	CASSPSSYEQYF	-	TRBV5-1	TRBJ2-7	-
TGTGCCAGCAGCTTTCAGGGGCTTACCGGGGAGCTGTTTTTT	CASSFQGLTGELFF	-	TRBV5-8	TRBJ2-2	-
TGTGCCAGCAGCGTGACCGACCTACAGGGCACCGGGGAGCTGTTTTTT	CASSVTDLQGTGELFF	-	TRBV9	TRBJ2-2	-
TGTGCCAGTAGTATGGGACAGAGCGCCGGGGAGCTGTTTTTT	CASSMGQSAGELFF	-	TRBV19	TRBJ2-2	TRBD1
TGTGCCAGCAGCTTATCCTGGACCGGGACACCCATTCAGCCCCAGCATTTT	CASSLSWTGTPIQPQHF	-	TRBV7-8	TRBJ1-5	-
TGCGCCAGCAGCGTAGACAGGGGCGACACCATATATTTT	CASSVDRGDTIYF	-	TRBV5-1	TRBJ1-3	TRBD1
TGTGCCAGCAGTTTGACAGGGGGCATGGACACTGAAGCTTTCTTT	CASSLTGGMDTEAFF	few	TRBV7-3	TRBJ1-1	TRBD1
TGTGCCAGCAGTTTAGGGGGTAGCGGGCTCCAAGAGACCCAGTACTTC	CASSLGGSGLQETQYF	-	TRBV28	TRBJ2-5	TRBD2
TGTGCCAGCAGCTCAACACAGGGTCGGAATTCACCCCTCCACTTT	CASSSTQGRNSPLHF	-	TRBV7-9	TRBJ1-6	-
TGCAGCGTTGGAGGACTGTCCGCGAACACCGGGGAGCTGTTTTTT	CSVGGLSANTGELFF	-	TRBV29-1	TRBJ2-2	-
TGTGCCACCAGCAGATCCCCATCCGCAGGCCCCTATGGCTACACCTTC	CATSRSPSAGPYGYTF	-	TRBV15	TRBJ1-2	-
TGTGCCAGCAGTGAAGCGGAGGGGACCTCCAAAAACATTCAGTACTTC	CASSEAEGTSKNIQYF	-	TRBV2	TRBJ2-4	-
TGCGCCAGCAGCAAAGGGACAGGGTACACTGAAGCTTTCTTT	CASSKGTGYTEAFF	-	TRBV5-1	TRBJ1-1	TRBD1
TGTGCCAGCAGTCCCCAGGCGAACTATGGCTACACCTTC	CASSPQANYGYTF	-	TRBV6-1	TRBJ1-2	-
TGTGCCAGCAGTCCGGAACGATTCAGTCCCTCCTACGAGCAGTACTTC	CASSPERFSPSYEQYF	-	TRBV28	TRBJ2-7	-
TGCAGTTGCGGGAGGCTGGAGACCCAGTACTTC	CSCGRLETQYF	-	TRBV29-1	TRBJ2-5	TRBD2
TGTGCCAGCAGTGAATGGATAGGGATAGATACGCAGTATTTT	CASSEWIGIDTQYF	-	TRBV25-1	TRBJ2-3	-
TGTGCCAGCAGCCGCTGGGCGGGAGGTGGCTACGAGCAGTACTTC	CASSRWAGGGYEQYF	-	TRBV7-2	TRBJ2-7	TRBD2
TGTGCCTGGAGCGGTGGGGGTTCACCCCTCCACTTT	CAWSGGGSPLHF	-	TRBV30	TRBJ1-6	-
TGTGCCAGCAGCTTAGCGACAGGGCACGAGCAGTACTTC	CASSLATGHEQYF	-	TRBV7-2	TRBJ2-7	TRBD1
TGCGCCAGCAGCCTCATAGCAGGGCGGGGTTACGAGCAGTACTTC	CASSLIAGRGYEQYF	-	TRBV5-1	TRBJ2-7	-
TGTGCCAGCAGCTTACGGTCAAAACAGGGCCAAGAGACCCAGTACTTC	CASSLRSKQGQETQYF	-	TRBV11-2	TRBJ2-5	-
TGTGCCTGGAGTGAACAGGGGTGGTACACTGAAGCTTTCTTT	CAWSEQGWYTEAFF	-	TRBV30	TRBJ1-1	TRBD1
TGTGCCAGCAGCCCCCAGGGAGATACGCAGTATTTT	CASSPQGDTQYF	-	TRBV7-3	TRBJ2-3	-
TGTGCCAGCAGCGGGTCAGGGACTGCAGAGACCCAGTACTTC	CASSGSGTAETQYF	once	TRBV5-6	TRBJ2-5	-
TGTGCCAGCAGAACCGGGACTAGCGGGAGAGGGCCGCAGTATTTT	CASRTGTSGRGPQYF	-	TRBV11-2	TRBJ2-3	TRBD2
TGCGCCAGCAGCCAAGGACGACTAGCGGGACGCACAGATACGCAGTATTTT	CASSQGRLAGRTDTQYF	-	TRBV4-3	TRBJ2-3	TRBD2
TGCGCCAGCAGCTTGTTATTCACAGGCTACGAGCAGTACTTC	CASSLLFTGYEQYF	-	TRBV5-1	TRBJ2-7	-
TGTGCCAGTAGTCCCCTACGCGACGAGTCTGGTGAAAAACTGTTTTTT	CASSPLRDESGEKLFF	once	TRBV19	TRBJ1-4	-
TGTGCCAGCAGCCCACAGGGGACTGAAGCTTTCTTT	CASSPQGTEAFF	-	TRBV13	TRBJ1-1	TRBD1
TGCGCCAGCAGCTTGCAGGGGGTTTTGAACACTGAAGCTTTCTTT	CASSLQGVLNTEAFF	-	TRBV5-1	TRBJ1-1	TRBD1
TGTGCCTGGAGAGACTCTCAATATGGCTACACCTTC	CAWRDSQYGYTF	-	TRBV30	TRBJ1-2	-
TGTGCCAGCAGTCGACGGCCGGGAGAGAAGGTCCAGGCCTACGAGCAGTACTTC	CASSRRPGEKVQAYEQYF	-	TRBV6-4	TRBJ2-7	-